The sequence of this T cell receptor (beta chain) was determined in a study of cytomegalovirus exposure and HLA in healthy donors. As for the study in general: An analysis done earlier identified some 120 million unique TCR beta sequences from approximately 200 million T cells.

Researchers ran the PCR with 60 Vbeta and 13 Jbeta primers. The repertoire was sequenced with immunoSEQ multiplex PCR; TCRdb's copy has only in-frame clones and lacks some. The data show about 140,000 clones, 73% seen once. The V gene end was trimmed by 3 bases and the J gene end by 4 bases; junction bases not matched to a gene: 6. In germline, CDR1 is SGHRS, CDR2 YFSETQ. The CDR3 contains 15 residues. Sequencing was carried out using PBMCs. The chain combines TRBV5-1 with TRBJ2-2, with TRBD1 identical over 7 bases. The receptor was derived from a human donor in good health. DNA for the CDR3: TGCGCCAGCAGCTCCGGGACAGACCCCACCGGGGAGCTGTTTTTT. It codes for CASSSGTDPTGELFF.